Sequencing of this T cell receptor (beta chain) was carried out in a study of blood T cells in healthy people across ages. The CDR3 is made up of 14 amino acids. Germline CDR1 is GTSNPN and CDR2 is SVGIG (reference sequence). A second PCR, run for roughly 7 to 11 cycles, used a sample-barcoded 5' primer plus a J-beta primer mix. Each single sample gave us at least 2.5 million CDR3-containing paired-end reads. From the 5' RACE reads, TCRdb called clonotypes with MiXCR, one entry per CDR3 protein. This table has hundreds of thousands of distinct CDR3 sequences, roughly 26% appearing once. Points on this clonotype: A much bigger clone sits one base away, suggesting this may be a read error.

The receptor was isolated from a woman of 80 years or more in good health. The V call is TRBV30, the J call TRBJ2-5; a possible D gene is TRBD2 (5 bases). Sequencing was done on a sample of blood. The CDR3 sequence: CVWKWTGSLGEQYF. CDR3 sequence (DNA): TGTGTCTGGAAATGGACGGGGTCACTGGGAGAGCAGTACTTC.